Listed below are T cell receptor beta chains from one sample, sequenced in a study of T cells after yellow fever vaccination. TCRdb reprocessed the 5' RACE reads with MiXCR, giving one entry per CDR3 protein. The data show tens of thousands of distinct CDR3 sequences, 7.7% seen once. This specimen was CD8+ T cells sorted from PBMCs, taken on the day of the yellow fever booster vaccination. These receptors originate from a man aged 30-40 years who received the YFV17D yellow fever vaccine. The CDR3 runs from the conserved cysteine through the conserved F or W. D genes are given only for firm matches. Clone size is not always given. Where it is, it says once, few, many or a class for expanded clones.

d_gene | j_gene | v_gene | abundance | CDR3aa | CDR3nt
TRBD1 | TRBJ1-6 | TRBV28 | many | CASSSGTGDSPLHF | TGTGCCAGCAGTTCCGGGACAGGGGACTCACCCCTCCACTTT
NA | TRBJ2-3 | TRBV4-3 | few | CASSQDGVSDLTWDTQYF | TGCGCCAGCAGCCAAGATGGGGTGTCAGACCTCACCTGGGATACGCAGTATTTT
NA | TRBJ2-7 | TRBV12-3/TRBV12-4 | many | CASSLDSYEQYF | TGTGCCAGCAGCTTGGACTCCTACGAGCAGTACTTC
TRBD2 | TRBJ2-5 | TRBV2 | NA | CTFCFTPGTSLGEETQYF | TGTACCTTCTGTTTTACCCCCGGGACTAGTTTGGGGGAGGAGACCCAGTACTTC
NA | TRBJ1-4 | TRBV9 | many | CASSVDEEKLFF | TGTGCCAGCAGCGTAGACGAGGAAAAACTGTTTTTT
NA | TRBJ2-7 | TRBV7-2 | NA | CASSLMATSSSYEQYF | TGTGCCAGCAGCTTAATGGCCACTTCCAGCTCCTACGAGCAGTACTTC
TRBD2 | TRBJ2-7 | TRBV20-1 | NA | CSARQLAGFYEQYF | TGCAGTGCTAGACAACTAGCGGGATTCTACGAGCAGTACTTC
TRBD2 | TRBJ2-7 | TRBV6-5 | many | CASSYSTSGNSYEQYF | TGTGCCAGCAGTTACTCGACTAGCGGCAACTCCTACGAGCAGTACTTC
NA | TRBJ2-5 | TRBV20-1 | NA | CSARQEGSLQETQYF | TGCAGTGCTAGACAGGAAGGGTCCCTCCAAGAGACCCAGTACTTC
NA | TRBJ2-2 | TRBV6-1 | many | CASVGTGELFF | TGTGCCAGCGTAGGCACCGGGGAGCTGTTTTTT
NA | TRBJ2-1 | TRBV28 | many | CAIDNGDNNEQFF | TGTGCCATCGATAACGGGGACAACAATGAGCAGTTCTTC
NA | TRBJ2-2 | TRBV5-6 | many | CASSLEGAVNTGELFF | TGTGCCAGCAGCTTGGAAGGGGCGGTAAACACCGGGGAGCTGTTTTTT
TRBD1 | TRBJ2-7 | TRBV28 | NA | CASSTGTGVSNLYEQYF | TGTGCCAGCAGTACCGGGACAGGGGTTTCCAACCTCTACGAGCAGTACTTC
TRBD1 | TRBJ2-4 | TRBV6-2/TRBV6-3 | medium-sized | CASRNNNEDRTGDIQYF | TGTGCCAGCAGAAATAACAACGAGGACAGGACCGGGGACATTCAGTACTTC
TRBD2 | TRBJ2-1 | TRBV7-8 | NA | CASSSSLAGNNEQFF | TGTGCCAGCAGCTCGTCACTAGCGGGGAACAATGAGCAGTTCTTC
NA | TRBJ2-1 | TRBV6-2/TRBV6-3 | NA | CASSFPDEQFF | TGTGCCAGCAGTTTCCCGGATGAGCAGTTCTTC
NA | TRBJ2-1 | TRBV5-5 | few | CASSLDHYFYNEQFF | TGTGCCAGCAGCTTGGACCACTACTTCTACAATGAGCAGTTCTTC
NA | TRBJ1-1 | TRBV18 | few | CASSPSEGPNTEAFF | TGTGCCAGCTCACCATCCGAAGGGCCGAACACTGAAGCTTTCTTT
NA | TRBJ2-1 | TRBV4-3 | few | CASSQDKRSSYNEQFF | TGCGCCAGCAGCCAAGACAAGCGTAGCTCCTACAATGAGCAGTTCTTC
NA | TRBJ1-1 | TRBV29-1 | many | CSVGLTTEAFF | TGCAGCGTCGGACTTACGACTGAAGCTTTCTTT
NA | TRBJ2-1 | TRBV19 | many | CASSMIYSREQFF | TGTGCCAGTAGTATGATTTATAGTAGGGAGCAGTTCTTC
NA | TRBJ2-1 | TRBV20-1 | few | CSARTAGPFLDEQFF | TGCAGTGCTAGAACTGCGGGTCCTTTCCTGGATGAGCAGTTCTTC
TRBD2 | TRBJ2-1 | TRBV7-6 | many | CASSLLAGGPGEQFF | TGTGCCAGCAGCTTACTAGCGGGAGGGCCGGGTGAGCAGTTCTTC
NA | TRBJ1-5 | TRBV2 | NA | CASSVSNRPQHF | TGTGCCAGTTCAGTTAGCAATCGGCCCCAGCATTTT
NA | TRBJ1-2 | TRBV10-3 | NA | CAIRGGDSNYGYTF | TGTGCCATCAGGGGGGGAGACTCTAACTATGGCTACACCTTC